One and the same sample provided the 18 T cell receptor beta chains below, sequenced in a study of control samples from healthy donors and cancer patients. Profiled with immunoSEQ multiplex PCR; TCRdb holds only in-frame clones, not every one. Found here are about 170,000 clones, 90% to 95% of them singletons; the top ten hold approximately 4%. Sequencing used blood. Receptors were obtained from an older woman in good health.

This chain uses TRBV5-4 with TRBJ1-3; no clear D gene. With 7 bases removed from V and 1 base from J, the gap between germline ends came to 6 bases. The germline gives CDR1 SGHNT, CDR2 YYREEE (reference sequence). This CDR3 is 12 amino acids long. In DNA form, the CDR3 reads TGTGCCAGCGGGATATCTGGAAACACCATATATTTT. Its translation is CASGISGNTIYF.

This clone is a singleton in its sample. The chain is built from TRBV18 and TRBJ1-2; TRBD1 matches at 8 bases. With 3 bases clipped from V and 2 bases from J, the junction kept 23 bases outside the gene matches. The length of the CDR3 is 21 residues. Per the germline V gene, CDR1 is KGHSH and CDR2 is LQKENI. The CDR3 DNA follows: TGTGCCAGCTCACCTTTAGGACAGGGAGGGTACCAAAACGTGAACAACTATGGCTACACCTTC. Its translation: CASSPLGQGGYQNVNNYGYTF.

As for this clone: At one of its ends the junction is not consistent with the germline gene, which may arise from a read error. The chain has TRBV7-8 and TRBJ2-5, with TRBD2 matching 13 bases. The CDR3 spans 13 residues. The V gene's germline CDR1 is SGHVS and CDR2 FQNEAQ. CDR3 nucleotide sequence: TGTGCCAGCACCCAAATTCACGGGACTAGCGGGAACTTC. Protein product: CASTQIHGTSGNF.

This rearrangement joins TRBV15 to TRBJ1-2; D unresolved. The V and J ends lost 5 bases and 1 base respectively, with 14 bases between them. CDR3 size: 15 residues. Germline CDR1 and CDR2: LNHNV and YYDKDF (reference sequence). CDR3 in DNA: TGTGCCACCAGCTTAACTCTAGTGGATAACTATGGCTACACCTTC. This gives the protein CATSLTLVDNYGYTF. The full variable domain, completed using reference TRBV15 and TRBJ1-2, is DAMVIQNPRYQVTQFGKPVTLSCSQTLNHNVMYWYQQKSSQAPKLLFHYYDKDFNNEADTPDNFQSRRPNTSFCFLDIRSPGLGDTAMYLCATSLTLVDNYGYTFGSGTRLTVV.

In this sample, this clone turned up a few times. The J gene is TRBJ2-7, the V gene TRBV6-1, with a weak D call TRBD2 (6 bases). Germline CDR1 MNHNS, CDR2 SASEGT. V was clipped by 0 bases and J by 0 bases, with 9 bases between them. This CDR3 contains 15 residues. The CDR3 nucleotides read TGTGCCAGCAGTGAAGCAGGGGAGGCCTCCTACGAGCAGTACTTC. The encoded protein is CASSEAGEASYEQYF.

This sequence joins TRBV13 and TRBJ2-3; TRBD1 agrees at 8 bases. The V and J ends lost 3 bases and 4 bases, in that order; junction bases with no gene match: 0. This CDR3 comprises 13 residues. Germline CDR1 and CDR2: PRHDT and FYEKMQ (reference sequence). CDR3 sequence reads: CASSLTGADTQYF. CDR3 DNA: TGTGCCAGCAGCTTGACAGGGGCAGATACGCAGTATTTT.

J is TRBJ2-3 and V is TRBV10-3; D possibly uses TRBD1 or TRBD2 (6 bases each). From germline, CDR1 is ENHRY and CDR2 SYGVKD. The CDR3 has 16 residues. Trimming cost V 0 bases and J 2 bases, with 12 bases left between them. The CDR3 DNA is TGTGCCATCAGTGAGTCGACGGGGGCCTCCACAGATACGCAGTATTTT. This translates into CAISESTGASTDTQYF.

The CDR3 sequence is CASSPNRFGPDEQYF. The CDR3 bases are TGTGCCAGCAGCCCTAATCGGTTTGGGCCCGACGAGCAGTACTTC. V is TRBV7-9 and J is TRBJ2-7; D not certain. The CDR3 has 15 amino acids. Germline assignment: CDR1 SEHNR and CDR2 FQNEAQ (reference sequence). V lost 5 bases and J lost 5, with 19 bases in between.

The rearrangement uses TRBV6-5 and TRBJ2-1; 9 positions agree with TRBD1. CDR3 size: 13 residues. Germline CDR1 and CDR2: MNHEY and SVGAGI. With 5 bases clipped from V and 12 bases from J, the junction kept 8 bases outside the gene matches. CDR3 protein: CASSRRQGVRQFF. CDR3 bases: TGTGCCAGCAGTAGGAGACAGGGGGTGAGGCAGTTCTTC.

This sequence joins TRBV30 and TRBJ2-1, with 7 bases lining up with TRBD2. CDR3 length equals 17 residues. Trimming at V came to 3 bases and at J to 2 bases, leaving 13 bases not matched to a gene. Looked up from germline, CDR1 is GTSNPN and CDR2 is SVGIG (reference sequence). CDR3 protein: CAWSPGTGGSAYNEQFF. As DNA, the CDR3 is TGTGCCTGGAGCCCCGGGACGGGGGGATCGGCCTACAATGAGCAGTTCTTC.

V and J are TRBV12-5 and TRBJ2-3; 7 nucleotides align to TRBD2. Germline V lookup: CDR1 LGHNT, CDR2 FRNRAP. The CDR3 runs 15 residues. With 5 bases clipped from V and 0 bases from J, the junction kept 5 bases outside the gene matches. For the CDR3, the DNA is TGTGCTAGTGGTAGCGGGGTGTTAAGCACAGATACGCAGTATTTT. Translation gives CASGSGVLSTDTQYF. The variable domain in full, completed from reference TRBV12-5 and TRBJ2-3, reads DARVTQTPRHKVTEMGQEVTMRCQPILGHNTVFWYRQTMMQGLELLAYFRNRAPLDDSGMPKDRFSAEMPDATLATLKIQPSEPRDSAVYFCASGSGVLSTDTQYFGPGTRLTVL.

In regard to this clone: This specimen includes other DNA sequences encoding the same CDR3. V gene TRBV4-3 combines with J gene TRBJ2-7; TRBD1 agrees at 7 bases. The CDR3 is 15 amino acids. CDR1 is LGHNA and CDR2 is YSLEER in the germline V gene. The V gene end was trimmed by 1 base and the J gene end by 1 base; junction bases not matched to a gene: 4. CDR3 loop: CASSQGQGHSYEQYF. In DNA form, the CDR3 reads TGCGCCAGCAGCCAAGGACAGGGCCATTCCTACGAGCAGTACTTC.

The chain uses TRBV6-5 and TRBJ2-1; 7 bases align to TRBD1. This CDR3 has 15 residues. J gave up 4 bases and V 6 bases, and 9 bases lay outside the gene matches. Germline lookup yields CDR1 MNHEY and CDR2 SVGAGI. The CDR3 region has the DNA TGTGCCAGCAGAATCCGGGACAGACAATACAATGAGCAGTTCTTC. The encoded protein is CASRIRDRQYNEQFF.

V and J are TRBV30 and TRBJ1-1; TRBD1 agrees at 8 bases. CDR3 length equals 13 residues. The J segment lost 4 bases and the V segment lost 6 bases, leaving 7 bases of the junction unmatched. Germline values: CDR1 GTSNPN, CDR2 SVGIG (reference sequence). This chain's CDR3 is CACDRGSSTEAFF. The CDR3 nucleotides are TGTGCCTGTGACAGGGGTAGTTCCACTGAAGCTTTCTTT.

The chain is built from TRBV7-2 and TRBJ2-1, with D possibly TRBD2 on 6 matching bases. The V and J ends lost 2 bases and 3 bases respectively, with 11 bases between them. This CDR3 comprises 15 residues. Germline V gene lookup returns CDR1 SGHTA and CDR2 FQGNSA. The CDR3 DNA reads as TGTGCCAGCAGCTTAAGTCTAGCGATCTACAATGAGCAGTTCTTC. It is translated as CASSLSLAIYNEQFF.

J is TRBJ1-5 and V is TRBV30, with D uncertain. CDR1 is GTSNPN, CDR2 SVGIG, per germline (reference sequence). The CDR3 has 13 residues. Trimming removed 0 bases at V and 3 bases at J, with 6 bases between. CDR3 DNA: TGTGCCTGGAGTGTACGAGACAATCAGCCCCAGCATTTT. This codes for CAWSVRDNQPQHF.

This sequence joins TRBV15 and TRBJ1-4; a possible D gene is TRBD1 (6 bases). V lost 1 base and J lost 0, with 12 bases in between. The V gene's germline CDR1 is LNHNV and CDR2 YYDKDF (reference sequence). This CDR3 has 17 amino acids. CDR3 sequence: CATSRGPGEATNEKLFF. CDR3 bases: TGTGCCACCAGCAGAGGACCAGGGGAGGCAACTAATGAAAAACTGTTTTTT. Complete variable domain (other parts from reference TRBV15 and TRBJ1-4): DAMVIQNPRYQVTQFGKPVTLSCSQTLNHNVMYWYQQKSSQAPKLLFHYYDKDFNNEADTPDNFQSRRPNTSFCFLDIRSPGLGDTAMYLCATSRGPGEATNEKLFFGSGTQLSVL.

The V and J genes are TRBV6-2 or TRBV6-3 and TRBJ1-1, with 7 nucleotides matching TRBD1. Germline V gene lookup returns CDR1 MNHEY and CDR2 SVGEGT. V was clipped by 5 bases and J by 5 bases; unmatched bases: 5. The CDR3 runs 13 residues. CDR3 coding DNA: TGTGCCAGCAGTCTGTGGGACAGAACTGAAGCTTTCTTT. It translates to CASSLWDRTEAFF.